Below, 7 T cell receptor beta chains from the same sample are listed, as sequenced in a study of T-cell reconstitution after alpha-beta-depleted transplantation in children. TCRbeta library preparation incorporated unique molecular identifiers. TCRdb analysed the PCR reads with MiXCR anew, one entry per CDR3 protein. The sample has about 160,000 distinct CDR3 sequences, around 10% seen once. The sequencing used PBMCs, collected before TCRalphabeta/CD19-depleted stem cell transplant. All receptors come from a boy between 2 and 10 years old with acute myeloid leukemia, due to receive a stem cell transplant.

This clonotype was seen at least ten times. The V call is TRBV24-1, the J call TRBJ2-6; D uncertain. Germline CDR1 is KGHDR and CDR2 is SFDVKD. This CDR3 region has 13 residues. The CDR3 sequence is CAIGPSGANVLTF. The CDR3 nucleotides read TGTGCTATCGGGCCCTCTGGGGCCAACGTCCTGACTTTC.

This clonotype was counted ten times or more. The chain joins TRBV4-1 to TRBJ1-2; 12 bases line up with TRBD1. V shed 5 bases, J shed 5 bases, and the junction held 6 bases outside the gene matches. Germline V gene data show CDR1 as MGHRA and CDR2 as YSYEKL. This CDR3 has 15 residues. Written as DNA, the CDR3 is TGCGCCAGCAGCTCCGGGACAGGGGGCGCATATGGCTACACCTTC. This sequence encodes CASSSGTGGAYGYTF.

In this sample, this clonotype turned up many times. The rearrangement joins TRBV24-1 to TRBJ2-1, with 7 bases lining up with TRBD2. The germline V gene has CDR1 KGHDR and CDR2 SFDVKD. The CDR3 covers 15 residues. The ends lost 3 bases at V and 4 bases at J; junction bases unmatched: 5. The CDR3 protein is CATSDAGAGYNEQFF. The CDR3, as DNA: TGTGCCACCAGTGATGCGGGAGCAGGGTACAATGAGCAGTTCTTC.

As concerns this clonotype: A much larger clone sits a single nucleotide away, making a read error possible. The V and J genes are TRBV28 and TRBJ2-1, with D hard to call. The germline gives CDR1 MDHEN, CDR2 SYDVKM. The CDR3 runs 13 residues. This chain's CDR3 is CASTAGAYNVQFF. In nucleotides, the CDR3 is TGTGCCAGCACCGCAGGCGCCTACAATGTGCAGTTCTTC.

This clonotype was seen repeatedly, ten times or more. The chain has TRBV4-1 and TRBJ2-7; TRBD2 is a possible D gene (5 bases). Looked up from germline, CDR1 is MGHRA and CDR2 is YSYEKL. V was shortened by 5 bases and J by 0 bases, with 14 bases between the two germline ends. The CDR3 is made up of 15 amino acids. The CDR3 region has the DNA TGCGCCAGCAGCTTGGACTTAACCAGCTCCTACGAGCAGTACTTC. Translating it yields CASSLDLTSSYEQYF.

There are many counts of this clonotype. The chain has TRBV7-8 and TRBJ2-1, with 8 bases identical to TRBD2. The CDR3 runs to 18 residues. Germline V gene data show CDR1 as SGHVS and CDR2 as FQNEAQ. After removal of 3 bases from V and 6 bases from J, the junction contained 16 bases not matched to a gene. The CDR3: CASSFTSWRGARGNEQFF. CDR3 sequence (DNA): TGTGCCAGCAGCTTCACCTCGTGGCGGGGGGCCCGGGGCAATGAGCAGTTCTTC. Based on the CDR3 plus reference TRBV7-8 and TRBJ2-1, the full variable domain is GAGVSQSPRYKVAKRGQDVALRCDPISGHVSLFWYQQALGQGPEFLTYFQNEAQLDKSGLPSDRFFAERPEGSVSTLKIQRTQQEDSAVYLCASSFTSWRGARGNEQFFGPGTRLTVL.

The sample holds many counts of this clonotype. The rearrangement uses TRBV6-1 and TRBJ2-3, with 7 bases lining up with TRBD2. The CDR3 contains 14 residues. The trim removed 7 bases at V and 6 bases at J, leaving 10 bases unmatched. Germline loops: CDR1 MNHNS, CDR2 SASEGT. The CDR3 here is CASKPGLIQDTQYF. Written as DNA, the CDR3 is TGTGCCAGCAAACCGGGACTAATTCAGGATACGCAGTATTTT.